This T cell receptor beta chain was obtained from a study of CXCR3-negative and CXCR3-positive naive CD8 T cells. At the level of the study: Sequencing gave about 140 million TRB reads overall, about 1.5 +/- 0.3 million per library. Regarding the study as a whole: Relative to CXCR3-negative naive cells, CXCR3-positive naive cells had more hydrophobic TRB CDR3s.

UMI-labeled 5' RACE yielded the TRB cDNA libraries. TCRdb re-called the 5' RACE reads; every CDR3 protein appears as one record, without DNA. There are 3,000 to 4,500 distinct CDR3 sequences in the sample, with 1.5% to 2% held by the top ten. Germline V lookup: CDR1 SQVTM, CDR2 ANQGSEA. This CDR3 is built from 12 residues. This clonotype is medium-sized by frequency. As yet, its antigen is unknown. The clonotype comes from a human donor in good health. Some clones in this sample may be carry-over from other donors' samples. The genes are TRBV29-1 and TRBJ2-5. Sequencing was done on a sample of naive CXCR3- CD8+ T cells from blood. Subset reported: CD45RO-CCR7+CD27+CD95- naive CD8+ T cells lacking CXCR3 (TNR3-). CDR3: CSVVSQTETQYF.